Each of the 20 T cell receptor beta chains below was sequenced from the same sample in a study of regulatory T cells in long-lasting Graves disease. The time point here: newly diagnosed GD, antithyroid drugs for less than 3 months. PBMCs were the source of the RNA used for TCR sequencing. Library construction for TCR beta used iRepertoire HTBI primers and Arm-PCR of CDR3 regions. TCRdb processed the multiplex PCR reads anew with MiXCR; each CDR3 protein has one entry. The repertoire holds some 410,000 distinct CDR3 sequences, with 15% to 20% as singletons. The data were also submitted as part of a second study, on T cells in Graves' hyperthyroidism and ophthalmopathy.

The sequences come from peripheral blood mononuclear cells (PBMCs), collected at new diagnosis, from a patient treated with antithyroid drugs. These receptors were taken from a woman in her thirties with Graves disease.

This clonotype was counted many times. The chain carries TRBV28 and TRBJ1-4; D gene uncertain. The CDR3 contains 15 residues. The germline gives CDR1 MDHEN, CDR2 SYDVKM. V was shortened by 3 bases and J by 7 bases, with 15 bases between the two germline ends. In DNA form, the CDR3 reads TGTGCCAGCAGTTTTTATCGGACTGCGGGTGAAAAACTGTTTTTT. Encoded protein: CASSFYRTAGEKLFF.

The rearrangement joins TRBV28 to TRBJ2-1; D tentatively fits TRBD1 or TRBD2 (5 bases each). CDR3 length: 17 amino acids. Per germline, CDR1 MDHEN and CDR2 SYDVKM. The V and J ends lost 3 bases and 3 bases respectively, with 18 bases between them. DNA of the CDR3: TGTGCCAGCAGTTTGGGTGGACTCGCAGGGAGCTACAATGAGCAGTTCTTC. Encoded protein: CASSLGGLAGSYNEQFF.

The CDR3 bases are TGTGCCATCAGTGAGTCCGGGACTAATGGGAAGGAGCAGTTCTTC. It specifies CAISESGTNGKEQFF. The chain joins TRBV10-3 to TRBJ2-1; TRBD2 aligns across 7 bases. Germline CDR1 ENHRY, CDR2 SYGVKD. This CDR3 region has 15 residues. With V trimmed by 0 bases and J by 10 bases, 9 bases remained unmatched.

This clonotype came up many times. V usage is TRBV5-1 and J usage is TRBJ2-3; possibly TRBD1 for D (5 bases). The CDR3 spans 16 residues. V was cut by 4 bases and J by 0 bases, with 15 bases left in between. Germline V lookup: CDR1 SGHRS, CDR2 YFSETQ. This chain's CDR3 is CASSIGQTSSTDTQYF. CDR3 bases: TGCGCCAGCAGCATCGGACAAACTTCTAGCACAGATACGCAGTATTTT.

This clonotype was found many times. V gene TRBV28 combines with J gene TRBJ2-5; the D gene is possibly TRBD2 (6 bases). V was cut by 7 bases and J by 1 base, with 10 bases left in between. The V gene's germline CDR1 is MDHEN and CDR2 SYDVKM. The CDR3 is 13 amino acids. In DNA, the CDR3 is TGTGCCAGCACTCCCGGGGGCCAAGAGACCCAGTACTTC. Its protein product is CASTPGGQETQYF.

This clonotype has only one observation. This chain uses TRBV29-1 with TRBJ1-4, with D unresolved. Trimming pared 6 bases from V and 4 bases from J, leaving 9 bases between. Germline V CDR1 and CDR2: SQVTM, ANQGSEA. The CDR3 sequence is 12 residues long. The CDR3 protein is CSVAMVNEKLFF. CDR3 bases: TGCAGCGTGGCCATGGTTAATGAAAAACTGTTTTTT.

This clonotype was counted a few times. This chain joins TRBV5-1 and TRBJ2-7; the D gene could be TRBD1 or TRBD2 (5 bases each). Germline V gives CDR1 SGHRS, CDR2 YFSETQ. The CDR3 consists of 12 residues. V lost 1 base, J lost 6 bases, and 8 bases lay in between. The DNA of the CDR3 is TGCGCCAGCAGCTTGTATGGGGGCGAGCAGTACTTC. Protein: CASSLYGGEQYF.

The chain uses TRBV2 and TRBJ2-4; tentatively, D is TRBD1 (5 bases). V was clipped by 7 bases and J by 6 bases, with 16 bases between them. The CDR3 runs to 14 residues. The germline V gene has CDR1 SNHLY and CDR2 FYNNEI. The DNA of the CDR3 is TGTGCCAGCACCCAAAACAGGATGATAAACATTCAGTACTTC. Amino acids: CASTQNRMINIQYF. Combining the CDR3 with reference TRBV2 and TRBJ2-4 gives the whole variable domain EPEVTQTPSHQVTQMGQEVILRCVPISNHLYFYWYRQILGQKVEFLVSFYNNEISEKSEIFDDQFSVERPDGSNFTLKIRSTKLEDSAMYFCASTQNRMINIQYFGAGTRLSVL.

This sequence joins TRBV4-3 and TRBJ1-2; no definite D call. V shed 4 bases and J shed 4 bases, with 19 bases lying between them. The CDR3 has 16 residues. Germline CDR1 and CDR2: LGHNA and YSLEER. The CDR3 here is CASSLSDTSGGYGYTF. The CDR3 DNA follows: TGCGCCAGCAGCCTTTCAGATACGTCGGGTGGCTATGGCTACACCTTC.

This clonotype came up many times. The gene calls are TRBV6-1 and TRBJ2-4; TRBD1 might be the D (6 bases). Germline CDR1 reads MNHNS; CDR2 reads SASEGT. V lost 4 bases and J 6 bases, leaving 19 bases between the germline ends. This CDR3 contains 16 residues. The CDR3 protein is CASSAHLRQDRNIQYF. For the CDR3, the DNA is TGTGCCAGCAGTGCCCATTTACGACAGGATCGAAACATTCAGTACTTC.

This clonotype was seen at least ten times. The chain carries TRBV6-1 and TRBJ1-2, with 8 positions matching TRBD1. The trim removed 10 bases at V and 1 base at J, leaving 8 bases unmatched. The CDR3 sequence is 14 residues long. CDR1 MNHNS and CDR2 SASEGT come from the germline V gene. CDR3 protein: CAIGQGQLNYGYTF. For the CDR3, the DNA is TGTGCCATAGGACAGGGACAACTTAACTATGGCTACACCTTC.

The chain joins TRBV20-1 to TRBJ2-6; 9 bases are a match to TRBD1. This CDR3 spans 16 amino acids. V trimming: 6 bases; J trimming: 2 bases; junction bases outside the gene matches: 8. Germline CDR1 reads DFQATT; CDR2 reads SNEGSKA (reference sequence). CDR3 loop: CSAGDRVNPGANVLTF. In DNA, the CDR3 is TGCAGTGCCGGGGACAGGGTGAATCCTGGGGCCAACGTCCTGACTTTC.

This clonotype was detected ten times or more. This chain uses TRBV20-1 with TRBJ2-7; D may match TRBD1 or TRBD2 (5 bases each). The V end was cut by 0 bases, the J end by 9 bases, with 9 bases between. This CDR3 has 11 residues. CDR1 and CDR2 (germline): DFQATT, SNEGSKA (reference sequence). CDR3 nucleotides: TGCAGTGCTAGAGATCTCGGGGCGCAGTACTTC. Encoded protein: CSARDLGAQYF.

V is TRBV4-1 and J is TRBJ2-2; D not certain. V was trimmed by 1 base and J by 6 bases, leaving 12 bases between them. The CDR3 runs 15 residues. Germline V CDR1 and CDR2: MGHRA, YSYEKL. For the CDR3, the DNA is TGCGCCAGCAGCCAAGTTGGTGGGCCAGCCGGGGAGCTGTTTTTT. This translates into CASSQVGGPAGELFF.

Turning to this clonotype: One base away lies a much larger clone, so this may be a sequencing read error. This chain links TRBV5-6 with TRBJ1-1; no clear D. V lost 3 bases and J 8 bases, leaving 11 bases between the germline ends. This CDR3 has 12 residues. Germline CDR1 reads SGHDT; CDR2 reads YYEEEE. The CDR3 sequence: CASSSGSAEAFF. CDR3 DNA: TGTGCCAGCAGCTCGGGCAGTGCCGAAGCTTTCTTT.

Many counts were recorded for this clonotype. This chain uses TRBV28 with TRBJ2-2; possibly TRBD1 for D (5 bases). The CDR3 length is 13 residues. Deletions cut 6 bases from V and 0 bases from J, with 5 bases between. The germline V gene encodes CDR1 MDHEN and CDR2 SYDVKM. DNA of the CDR3: TGTGCCAGCAGGGGGCCGAACACCGGGGAGCTGTTTTTT. Protein sequence: CASRGPNTGELFF.

This clonotype occurred a few times. The chain couples TRBV7-9 to TRBJ2-2, with 9 bases matching TRBD2. The J segment lost 0 bases and the V segment lost 0 bases, leaving 8 bases of the junction unmatched. Looked up from germline, CDR1 is SEHNR and CDR2 is FQNEAQ (reference sequence). The CDR3 length is 19 residues. The CDR3: CASSLAVLAGLANTGELFF. In DNA form, the CDR3 reads TGTGCCAGCAGCTTAGCGGTCCTAGCGGGGCTCGCGAACACCGGGGAGCTGTTTTTT.

Points on this clonotype: Given a much more abundant clone one base away, this may be a read error. CDR3 nucleotide sequence: TGTGCCAGCAGCTTCCTCTCCCAGCGGGAGGGCCTCAATGAGCAGCTCTTC. As protein: CASSFLSQREGLNEQLF. V and J are TRBV7-9 and TRBJ2-1, with 10 bases identical to TRBD2. The CDR3 runs to 17 residues. The germline CDR1 and CDR2 sequences are SEHNR and FQNEAQ (reference sequence).

Many counts were recorded for this clonotype. This chain uses TRBV12-3 or TRBV12-4 with TRBJ2-1; the D gene is possibly TRBD2 (6 bases). The V end lost 5 bases, the J end lost 0 bases, and 11 bases lay between the germline ends. The CDR3 is 15 amino acids. The CDR3 region is CASSKPEGSYNEQFF. DNA for the CDR3: TGTGCCAGCAGTAAACCGGAGGGCTCCTACAATGAGCAGTTCTTC.

This clonotype occurred many times. This chain links TRBV7-9 with TRBJ2-7, with TRBD2 as a possible D gene (6 bases). The germline CDR1 and CDR2 sequences are SEHNR and FQNEAQ (reference sequence). This CDR3 has 15 amino acids. V lost 5 bases to trimming and J lost 3 bases, with 17 bases between them. The CDR3 sequence: CASSPRWGVNYEQYF. CDR3 coding DNA: TGTGCCAGCAGCCCCCGTTGGGGGGTGAACTACGAGCAGTACTTC.